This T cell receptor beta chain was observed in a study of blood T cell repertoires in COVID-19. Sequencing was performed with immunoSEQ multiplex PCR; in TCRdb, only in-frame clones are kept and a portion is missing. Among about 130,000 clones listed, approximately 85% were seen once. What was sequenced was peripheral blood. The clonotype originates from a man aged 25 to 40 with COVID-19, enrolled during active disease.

The CDR3 protein is CASSLQGYEQYF. CDR3 nucleotides: TGTGCCAGCAGTTTACAGGGATACGAGCAGTACTTC. V usage is TRBV28 and J usage is TRBJ2-7; possibly TRBD1 for D (5 bases). V was pared by 2 bases and J by 4 bases, with 6 bases between. Germline CDR1 and CDR2: MDHEN and SYDVKM. The CDR3 spans 12 residues.